This T cell receptor beta chain emerged from a study of shared clonotypes between healthy human individuals. Study context: Each donor contributed plates that comprised three CD4 naive, three CD4 memory, two CD8 naive and one CD8 memory.

Replicate PCRs run on sorted subsets employed approximately 180 ng DNA, approximately 30,000 T cell genomes. Clones were read by immunoSEQ multiplex PCR, and TCRdb kept only the in-frame ones, dropping some. There are around 1.9 million clones in the sample; roughly 91% occur only once, and around 1.7% lies in the top ten. Terminally differentiated effector memory CD45RA+ cells were left out of the naive CD8 fraction, which was CD45RO-negative and positively selected for CCR7. There are a few counts of this clone. The V segment lost 5 bases and the J segment 4 bases; nucleotides outside the gene matches: 2. The CDR3 runs to 14 residues. From germline, CDR1 is LNHDA and CDR2 SQIVND (reference sequence).

The sample comprised naive CD8+ T cells from PBMCs. The chain carries TRBV19 and TRBJ2-1; TRBD1 matches at 10 bases. The sequence derives from a man aged 18 to 29 in good health. Some clones in this sample may be carry-over from other donors' samples. DNA of the CDR3: TGTGCCAGTAGTCGGACAGGGGGTTACAATGAGCAGTTCTTC. This translates into CASSRTGGYNEQFF.